In its sample, the clone carrying this T cell receptor (beta chain) was seen once. Its antigen is still unknown. Trimming took off 5 bases at V and 0 bases at J, with 9 bases between the two ends. This CDR3 is 14 amino acids long. Germline V gene data show CDR1 as SGHNT and CDR2 as YENEEA. The data originate from a study of response to subunit inactivated influenza vaccine. Notes on the study in general: Authors proposed each seasonal influenza vaccination draws in few new T cells.

TCRdb recomputed calls from the RT-PCR reads with MiXCR, one row per CDR3 protein. This table has a few hundred thousand distinct CDR3 sequences, 13% to 15% appearing once. The clonotype comes from a man aged 50 to 60 who received an inactivated influenza vaccine. The J gene is TRBJ2-3, the V gene TRBV11-3; no clear D. The sample consisted of PBMCs from blood, taken approximately 12 days after vaccination. CDR3 coding DNA: TGTGCCAGCAGCCCCGACAAGAGCACAGATACGCAGTATTTT. Encoded protein: CASSPDKSTDTQYF.